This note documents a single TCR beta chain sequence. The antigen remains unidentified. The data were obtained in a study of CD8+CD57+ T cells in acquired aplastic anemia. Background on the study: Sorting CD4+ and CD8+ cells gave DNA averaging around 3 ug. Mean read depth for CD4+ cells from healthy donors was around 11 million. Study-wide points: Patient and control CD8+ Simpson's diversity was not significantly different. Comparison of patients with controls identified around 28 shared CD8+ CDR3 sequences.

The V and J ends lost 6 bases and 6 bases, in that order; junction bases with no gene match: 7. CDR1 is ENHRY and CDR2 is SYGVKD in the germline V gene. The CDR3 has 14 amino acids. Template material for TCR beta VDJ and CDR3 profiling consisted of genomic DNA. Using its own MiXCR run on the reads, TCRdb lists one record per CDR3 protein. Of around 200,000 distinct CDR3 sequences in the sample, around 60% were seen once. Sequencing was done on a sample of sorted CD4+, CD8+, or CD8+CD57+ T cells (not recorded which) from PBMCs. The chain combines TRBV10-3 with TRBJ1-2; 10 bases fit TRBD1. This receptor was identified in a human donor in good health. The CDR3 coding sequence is TGTGCCATCAGAGGGACAGGGGATGGAAATGGCTACACCTTC. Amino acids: CAIRGTGDGNGYTF.